The 25 T cell receptor beta chains in this list originate from one sample, sequenced in a study of long-term antiretroviral therapy in people with HIV. Sequencing used immunoSEQ v3.0 at survey level. TCRdb keeps only in-frame clones here, not all; method: immunoSEQ multiplex PCR. This sample yields 15,000 to 20,000 clones, of which around 81% are seen a single time; 4.5% belongs to the top ten. Source: unsorted PBMCs, taken 0.1 years before starting antiretroviral therapy. The source is a man aged 18 to 35 with HIV.

The chain joins TRBV28 to TRBJ1-1; no clear D. CDR3 length: 14 amino acids. Trimming left V 3 bases short and J 0 bases short, with 8 bases between. Germline loops: CDR1 MDHEN, CDR2 SYDVKM. CDR3 protein: CASSFRVLNTEAFF. The DNA of the CDR3 is TGTGCCAGCAGTTTTAGGGTGTTGAACACTGAAGCTTTCTTT.

The chain joins TRBV7-9 to TRBJ1-5; D gene ambiguous. The V and J ends lost 3 bases and 10 bases respectively, with 10 bases between them. CDR3 length equals 12 residues. Per the germline V gene, CDR1 is SEHNR and CDR2 is FQNEAQ (reference sequence). The CDR3 bases are TGTGCCAGCAGCTTGGCCCAAGGACCCCAGCATTTT. Protein sequence: CASSLAQGPQHF.

The chain employs TRBV28 and TRBJ1-2; D ambiguous. Germline CDR1 reads MDHEN; CDR2 reads SYDVKM. The CDR3 extends over 15 amino acids. V was clipped by 3 bases and J by 8 bases, with 19 bases between them. For the CDR3, the DNA is TGTGCCAGCAGTTTTAGTCTGGGCCCCCTTCAAGGCTACACCTTC. Translating gives CASSFSLGPLQGYTF.

In this sample, this clone turned up a few times. The chain has TRBV4-3 and TRBJ2-7; the match to TRBD1 covers 10 bases. Germline V lookup: CDR1 LGHNA, CDR2 YSLEER. CDR3 length: 15 amino acids. V trimming: 0 bases; J trimming: 4 bases; junction bases outside the gene matches: 3. CDR3 coding DNA: TGCGCCAGCAGCCAAGATCGGACAGGGGGGTACGAGCAGTACTTC. It yields the protein CASSQDRTGGYEQYF.

CDR3 loop: CATSRVSGLGNTIYF. DNA of the CDR3: TGTGCCACCAGCAGAGTTTCAGGACTCGGAAACACCATATATTTT. The V and J genes are TRBV15 and TRBJ1-3; D unclear. Deletions cut 1 base from V and 4 bases from J, with 11 bases between. CDR3 size: 15 residues. Looked up from germline, CDR1 is LNHNV and CDR2 is YYDKDF (reference sequence).

This chain uses TRBV7-2 with TRBJ2-5; D perhaps matches TRBD1 (6 bases). V shed 2 bases and J shed 1 base, with 11 bases lying between them. The CDR3 totals 15 residues. Germline V gene sequence: CDR1 SGHTA, CDR2 FQGNSA. Written as DNA, the CDR3 is TGTGCCAGCAGCTTATATCTCAGGGGCCAAGAGACCCAGTACTTC. Translated: CASSLYLRGQETQYF.

The chain is built from TRBV29-1 and TRBJ1-1, with D unclear. Germline V gives CDR1 SQVTM, CDR2 ANQGSEA. This CDR3 has 11 amino acids. V was trimmed by 3 bases and J by 7 bases, leaving 9 bases between them. CDR3 bases: TGCAGCGTTGATCGCGGCAGTGAAGCTTTCTTT. Translating it yields CSVDRGSEAFF.

V and J are TRBV27 and TRBJ2-3; 9 bases are shared with TRBD2. CDR3 length: 14 amino acids. V dropped 3 bases and J dropped 6; count of bases not matched to a gene: 4. CDR1 is MNHEY, CDR2 SMNVEV, per germline (reference sequence). CDR3 coding DNA: TGTGCCAGCAGTTTGACTAGCGGTGGGGATACGCAGTATTTT. This translates into CASSLTSGGDTQYF.

The rearrangement uses TRBV19 and TRBJ2-7, with D possibly TRBD1 on 5 matching bases. The germline CDR1 and CDR2 sequences are LNHDA and SQIVND (reference sequence). The CDR3 contains 14 residues. Trimming removed 1 base at V and 6 bases at J, with 13 bases between. The CDR3 spells CASSIGRGASEQYF. CDR3 in DNA: TGTGCCAGTAGTATAGGGCGTGGGGCTAGCGAGCAGTACTTC.

CDR3 DNA: TGCGCCAGCAGCTTTGAATTGAACACTGAAGCTTTCTTT. Amino acids: CASSFELNTEAFF. The chain is built from TRBV5-1 and TRBJ1-1; no reliable D call. The ends were cut back, 2 bases at V and 0 bases at J, with 5 bases in the middle. This CDR3 spans 13 amino acids. Germline V gives CDR1 SGHRS, CDR2 YFSETQ.

The rearrangement uses TRBV28 and TRBJ2-7; 14 nucleotides line up with TRBD2. The germline V gene has CDR1 MDHEN and CDR2 SYDVKM. With 6 bases clipped from V and 5 bases from J, the junction kept 6 bases outside the gene matches. The CDR3 length is 15 residues. CDR3 residues: CASRDGTSGSHEQYF. CDR3 bases: TGTGCCAGCAGGGATGGGACTAGCGGGAGCCACGAGCAGTACTTC.

The chain joins TRBV18 to TRBJ1-5; TRBD1 matches at 11 bases. The CDR3 is 16 residues long. Trimming took 0 bases from V and 9 from J; bases not matched to a gene: 7. Germline V gene data show CDR1 as KGHSH and CDR2 as LQKENI. CDR3 protein: CASSPPWTGGDGPQHF. The CDR3, as DNA: TGTGCCAGCTCACCACCCTGGACAGGGGGCGACGGGCCCCAGCATTTT.

The CDR3 bases are TGTGCCAGCACCGTTTCAGGGGCCTACAATGAGCAGTTCTTC. It specifies CASTVSGAYNEQFF. The genes are TRBV28 and TRBJ2-1; a possible D gene is TRBD1 (6 bases). The V end lost 7 bases, the J end lost 2 bases, and 12 bases lay between the germline ends. The CDR3 covers 14 residues. Germline lookup yields CDR1 MDHEN and CDR2 SYDVKM. The full variable domain, completed using reference TRBV28 and TRBJ2-1, is DVKVTQSSRYLVKRTGEKVFLECVQDMDHENMFWYRQDPGLGLRLIYFSYDVKMKEKGDIPEGYSVSREKKERFSLILESASTNQTSMYLCASTVSGAYNEQFFGPGTRLTVL.

The chain carries TRBV6-6 and TRBJ1-5; 7 nucleotides match TRBD1. Trimming at V came to 5 bases and at J to 2 bases, leaving 3 bases not matched to a gene. This CDR3 has 14 residues. The germline V gene has CDR1 MNHNY and CDR2 SVGAGI (reference sequence). In nucleotides, the CDR3 is TGTGCCAGCAGTCACGGACAGGGCAATCAGCCCCAGCATTTT. Its protein product is CASSHGQGNQPQHF.

This clone was detected once. The CDR3 nucleotides are TGCGCCAGCATCCGACGGAGCGGCCCCCAAGAGACCCAGTACTTC. Translating it yields CASIRRSGPQETQYF. This chain joins TRBV5-1 and TRBJ2-5; weak D call: TRBD2 (5 bases). CDR3 length: 15 amino acids. Trimming shortened V by 6 bases and J by 1 base, and 16 bases separated the two germline ends. CDR1 and CDR2 (germline): SGHRS, YFSETQ.

This chain links TRBV5-1 with TRBJ2-1; D is uncertain. In germline, CDR1 is SGHRS, CDR2 YFSETQ. V was trimmed by 1 base and J by 8 bases, leaving 16 bases between them. The CDR3 has 15 amino acids. In nucleotides, the CDR3 is TGCGCCAGCAGCTTGTCAGTCTCGAAAATCGATGAGCAGTTCTTC. Encoded protein: CASSLSVSKIDEQFF.

CDR3 nucleotides: TGTGCCAGCAGCAGTGAGCCAGATACGCAGTATTTT. Translated, it gives CASSSEPDTQYF. The chain employs TRBV5-4 and TRBJ2-3; D uncertain. The length of the CDR3 is 12 residues. V was pared by 4 bases and J by 4 bases, with 7 bases between. CDR1 and CDR2 (germline): SGHNT, YYREEE (reference sequence).

This chain connects TRBV28 to TRBJ2-3; D not resolved. Germline assignment: CDR1 MDHEN and CDR2 SYDVKM. CDR3 length: 16 amino acids. The V and J ends lost 7 bases and 4 bases respectively, with 21 bases between them. Written as DNA, the CDR3 is TGTGCCAGCAACCCGAGCGCGCCTAACCCCTCAGATACGCAGTATTTT. This gives the protein CASNPSAPNPSDTQYF.

There are a few counts of this clone. The chain uses TRBV6-4 and TRBJ2-1; D may be TRBD2 (6 bases). There are 16 residues in the CDR3. Deletions cut 4 bases from V and 3 bases from J, with 16 bases between. Germline V gene lookup returns CDR1 MRHNA and CDR2 SNTAGT. The CDR3 DNA is TGTGCCAGCAGTGTCTTTAGCGGAGTTTACTACAATGAGCAGTTCTTC. It encodes CASSVFSGVYYNEQFF.

In its sample, this clone was seen a few times. This chain links TRBV7-3 with TRBJ2-7, with TRBD2 matching 11 bases. The CDR3 length is 15 residues. V lost 2 bases to trimming and J lost 2 bases; unmatched junction nucleotides: 2. The germline V gene has CDR1 SGHTA and CDR2 FQGTGA. This chain's CDR3 is CASSLGLAGPYEQYF. CDR3 nucleotide sequence: TGTGCCAGCAGCTTAGGACTAGCGGGCCCCTACGAGCAGTACTTC.

Written as DNA, the CDR3 is TGTGCCAGCAGACGTACTAGCGGCAATGAGCAGTTCTTC. This codes for CASRRTSGNEQFF. The chain carries TRBV6-5 and TRBJ2-1; the match to TRBD2 covers 8 bases. The V segment lost 6 bases and the J segment 6 bases; nucleotides outside the gene matches: 4. Germline values: CDR1 MNHEY, CDR2 SVGAGI. The CDR3 runs to 13 residues.

This clone was found once. The junction does not match germline at one end; this may be a read error. The gene calls are TRBV7-9 and TRBJ2-7, with D possibly being TRBD1 or TRBD2 (5 bases each). Germline V gene lookup returns CDR1 SEHNR and CDR2 FQNEAQ (reference sequence). CDR3 length equals 15 residues. The CDR3 region is CASSLEGRAIYKQYF. In DNA, the CDR3 is TGTGCCAGCAGCTTAGAGGGACGTGCAATCTACAAGCAGTACTTC.

By frequency in the sample, this clone is large. The V and J genes are TRBV5-6 and TRBJ1-2, with TRBD1 as a possible D gene (5 bases). This CDR3 is built from 16 residues. The V end lost 2 bases, the J end lost 7 bases, and 21 bases lay between the germline ends. The germline gives CDR1 SGHDT, CDR2 YYEEEE. CDR3 bases: TGTGCCAGCAGCTTTGGGCGTTTCGGGGGGAAAGGTGGCTACACCTTC. Its translation: CASSFGRFGGKGGYTF.

J is TRBJ2-1 and V is TRBV6-4; TRBD2 aligns across 7 bases. The CDR3 loop spans 15 amino acids. Germline CDR1 reads MRHNA; CDR2 reads SNTAGT. The V gene end was trimmed by 2 bases and the J gene end by 2 bases; junction bases not matched to a gene: 3. The CDR3 spells CASSDRAGAYNEQFF. The CDR3 nucleotides are TGTGCCAGCAGTGACCGGGCGGGGGCCTACAATGAGCAGTTCTTC.

The count of this clone is one. The V gene is TRBV6-5, the J gene TRBJ2-7, with TRBD2 identical over 10 bases. Germline V gives CDR1 MNHEY, CDR2 SVGAGI. V shed 5 bases, J shed 3 bases, and the junction held 7 bases outside the gene matches. The CDR3 consists of 15 residues. CDR3 DNA sequence: TGTGCCAGCAGTCCTTCTAGCGGGAGAAACTACGAGCAGTACTTC. This sequence encodes CASSPSSGRNYEQYF.